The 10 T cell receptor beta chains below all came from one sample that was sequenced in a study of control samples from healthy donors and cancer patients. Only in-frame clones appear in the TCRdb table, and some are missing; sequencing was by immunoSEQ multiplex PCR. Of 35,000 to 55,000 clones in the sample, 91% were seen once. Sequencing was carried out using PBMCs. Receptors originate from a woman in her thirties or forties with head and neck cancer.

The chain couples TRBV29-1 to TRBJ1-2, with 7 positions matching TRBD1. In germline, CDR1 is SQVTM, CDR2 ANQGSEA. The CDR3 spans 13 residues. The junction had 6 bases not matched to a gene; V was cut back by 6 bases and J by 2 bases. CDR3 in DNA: TGCAGCGTCAGGGACAGCGTAAACTATGGCTACACCTTC. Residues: CSVRDSVNYGYTF.

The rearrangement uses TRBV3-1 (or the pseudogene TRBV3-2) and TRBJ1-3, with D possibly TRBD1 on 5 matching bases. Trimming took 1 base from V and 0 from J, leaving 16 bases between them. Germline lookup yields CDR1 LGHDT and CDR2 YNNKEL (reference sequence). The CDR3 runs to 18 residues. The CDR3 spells CASSQGSVWGSSGNTIYF. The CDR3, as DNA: TGTGCCAGCAGCCAAGGGTCGGTCTGGGGGAGCTCTGGAAACACCATATATTTT.

CDR3 residues: CASSQTARRWEQYF. CDR3 bases: TGTGCCAGCAGCCAAACAGCCCGTCGGTGGGAGCAGTACTTC. V is TRBV3-1 (or the pseudogene TRBV3-2) and J is TRBJ2-7; D remains unclear. The V and J ends lost 2 bases and 7 bases respectively, with 15 bases between them. This CDR3 is built from 14 residues. Germline V gene lookup returns CDR1 LGHDT and CDR2 YNNKEL (reference sequence).

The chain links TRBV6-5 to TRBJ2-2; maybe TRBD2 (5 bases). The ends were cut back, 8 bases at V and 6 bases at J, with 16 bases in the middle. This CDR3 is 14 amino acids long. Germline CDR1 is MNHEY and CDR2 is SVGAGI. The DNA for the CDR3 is TGTGCCAGCGGCGTCCGGCGGGCCCCCGGGGAGCTGTTTTTT. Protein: CASGVRRAPGELFF.

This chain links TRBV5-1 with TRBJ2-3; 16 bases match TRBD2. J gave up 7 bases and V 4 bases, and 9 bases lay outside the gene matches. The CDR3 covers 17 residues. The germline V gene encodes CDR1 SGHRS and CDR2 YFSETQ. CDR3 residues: CASSPDGTSGRGHTQYF. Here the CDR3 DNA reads TGCGCCAGCAGCCCCGACGGGACTAGCGGGAGGGGGCATACGCAGTATTTT.

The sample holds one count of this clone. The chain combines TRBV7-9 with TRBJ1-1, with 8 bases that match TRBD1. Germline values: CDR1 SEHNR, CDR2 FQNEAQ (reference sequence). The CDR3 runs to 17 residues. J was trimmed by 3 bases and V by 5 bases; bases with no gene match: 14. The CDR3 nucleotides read TGTGCCAGCAGCCTCCCAGCCGCAGGGGGCGACGACACTGAAGCTTTCTTT. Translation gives CASSLPAAGGDDTEAFF. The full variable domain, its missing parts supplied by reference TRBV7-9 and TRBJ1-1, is DTGVSQNPRHKITKRGQNVTFRCDPISEHNRLYWYRQTLGQGPEFLTYFQNEAQLEKSRLLSDRFSAERPKGSFSTLEIQRTEQGDSAMYLCASSLPAAGGDDTEAFFGQGTRLTVV.

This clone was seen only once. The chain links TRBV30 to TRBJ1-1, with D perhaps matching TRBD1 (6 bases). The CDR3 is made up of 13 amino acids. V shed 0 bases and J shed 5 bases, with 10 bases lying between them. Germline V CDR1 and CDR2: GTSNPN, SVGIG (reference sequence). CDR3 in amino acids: CAWSVGGLTEAFF. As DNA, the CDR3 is TGTGCCTGGAGTGTAGGGGGGTTAACTGAAGCTTTCTTT. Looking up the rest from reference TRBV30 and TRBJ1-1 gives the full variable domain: SQTIHQWPATLVQPVGSPLSLECTVEGTSNPNLYWYRQAAGRGLQLLFYSVGIGQISSEVPQNLSASRPQDRQFILSSKKLLLSDSGFYLCAWSVGGLTEAFFGQGTRLTVV.

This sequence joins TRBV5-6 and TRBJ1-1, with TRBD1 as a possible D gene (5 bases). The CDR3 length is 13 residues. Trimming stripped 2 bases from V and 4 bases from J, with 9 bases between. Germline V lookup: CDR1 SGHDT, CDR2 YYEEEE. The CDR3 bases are TGTGCCAGCAGCTTTCTCGGGGGCACTGAAGCTTTCTTT. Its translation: CASSFLGGTEAFF.

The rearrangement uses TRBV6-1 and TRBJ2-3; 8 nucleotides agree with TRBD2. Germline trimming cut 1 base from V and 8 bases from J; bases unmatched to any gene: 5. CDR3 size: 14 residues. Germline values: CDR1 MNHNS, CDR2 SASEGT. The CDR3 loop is CASSEGTSRVTQYF. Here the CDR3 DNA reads TGTGCCAGCAGTGAAGGGACTAGCCGCGTTACGCAGTATTTT.

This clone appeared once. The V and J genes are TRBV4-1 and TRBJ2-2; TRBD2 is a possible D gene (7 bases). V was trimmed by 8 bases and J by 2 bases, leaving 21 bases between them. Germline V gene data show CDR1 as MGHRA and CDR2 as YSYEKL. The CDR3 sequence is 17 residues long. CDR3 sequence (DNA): TGCGCCAGCCGCCGCCCCGTTGGGGGGGGCAACACCGGGGAGCTGTTTTTT. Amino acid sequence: CASRRPVGGGNTGELFF.